This TCR beta chain was identified in a study of cytomegalovirus exposure and HLA in healthy donors. The study, taken as a whole, reports: High sensitivity and specificity were reportedly achieved when the classifier diagnosed cytomegalovirus status. Versus the roughly 670-donor mean, an Asian-associated ancestry cluster reportedly showed fewer N-insertions in a later analysis.

PCR primers comprised 60 Vbeta and 13 Jbeta primers. Some clones are missing from TCRdb's copy, which holds only in-frame ones; the method was immunoSEQ multiplex PCR. This sample has 95,000 to 100,000 clones, with roughly 79% found just once. There are a few counts of this clone. Its target is unknown. Trimming cost V 0 bases and J 3 bases, with 10 bases left between them. The CDR3 length is 14 residues. The germline CDR1 and CDR2 sequences are SGDLS and YYNGEE. Sequenced sample: PBMCs. The receptor comes from a woman aged 40 to 50 in good health and CMV-seronegative. This rearrangement joins TRBV9 to TRBJ2-7; no firm D call. CDR3 nucleotide sequence: TGTGCCAGCAGCGTAGGTGGCAGCGACTACGAGCAGTACTTC. Translation gives CASSVGGSDYEQYF. The full variable domain, rest sourced from reference TRBV9 and TRBJ2-7, is DSGVTQTPKHLITATGQRVTLRCSPRSGDLSVYWYQQSLDQGLQFLIQYYNGEERAKGNILERFSAQQFPDLHSELNLSSLELGDSALYFCASSVGGSDYEQYFGPGTRLTVT.